This TCR beta chain originates from a study of blood T cell repertoires in COVID-19. Study details: T cells, B-cell-depleted T cells, or PBMCs supplied cDNA or gDNA.

Under the authors' procedure: Amplified reference gene primers provided the basis for estimating nucleated cell counts. TCRdb keeps only in-frame clones here, not all; method: immunoSEQ multiplex PCR. The V and J calls and clone size were taken over from that table, and D and trimming were inferred from the DNA. The table shows about 200,000 clones, with 65% to 85% occurring only once. This CDR3 region has 13 residues. The ends were cut back, 4 bases at V and 4 bases at J, with 10 bases in the middle. Germline CDR1 and CDR2: MNHEY and SVGEGT. This chain links TRBV6-2 or TRBV6-3 with TRBJ2-5; tentative D call: TRBD1 (7 bases). This receptor was identified in a woman aged 80 or over with acute or convalescent COVID-19. Sequenced: peripheral blood. The CDR3 sequence is CASSLEGAETQYF. The CDR3 nucleotides read TGTGCCAGCAGTTTGGAGGGGGCAGAGACCCAGTACTTC.